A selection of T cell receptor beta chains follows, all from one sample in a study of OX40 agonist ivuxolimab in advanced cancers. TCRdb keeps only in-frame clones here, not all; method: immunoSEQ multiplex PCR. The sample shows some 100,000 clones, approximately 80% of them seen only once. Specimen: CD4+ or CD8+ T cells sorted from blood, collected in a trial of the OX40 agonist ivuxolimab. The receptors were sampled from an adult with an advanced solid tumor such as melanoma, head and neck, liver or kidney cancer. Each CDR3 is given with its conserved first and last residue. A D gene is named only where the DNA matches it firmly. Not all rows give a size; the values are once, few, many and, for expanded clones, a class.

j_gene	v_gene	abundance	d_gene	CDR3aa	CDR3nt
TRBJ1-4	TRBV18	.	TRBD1	CASSPGTGAREAEKLFF	TGTGCCAGCTCACCAGGGACAGGGGCTAGGGAAGCTGAAAAACTGTTTTTT
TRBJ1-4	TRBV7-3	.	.	CASSLTGRGNEKLFF	TGTGCCAGCAGCTTAACCGGCAGGGGAAACGAAAAACTGTTTTTT
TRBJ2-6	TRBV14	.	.	CASSQNPGANVLTF	TGTGCCAGCAGCCAAAACCCTGGGGCCAACGTCCTGACTTTC
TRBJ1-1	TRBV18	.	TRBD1	CASSKTGMNTEAFF	TGTGCCAGCTCCAAGACAGGGATGAACACTGAAGCTTTCTTT
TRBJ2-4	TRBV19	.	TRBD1	CASNSRRGLAKNIQYF	TGTGCCAGTAACAGCCGCAGGGGGCTAGCCAAAAACATTCAGTACTTC
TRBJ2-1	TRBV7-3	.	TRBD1	CASSPREGTGHNEQFF	TGTGCCAGCAGCCCCAGGGAGGGGACAGGGCACAATGAGCAGTTCTTC
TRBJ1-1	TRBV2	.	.	CASSVQGNTEAFF	TGTGCCAGCAGCGTTCAGGGGAACACTGAAGCTTTCTTT
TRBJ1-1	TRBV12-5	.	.	CASGSPGSGTEAFF	TGTGCTAGTGGTTCGCCCGGGTCAGGGACTGAAGCTTTCTTT
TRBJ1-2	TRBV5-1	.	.	CASSLEAHNYGYTF	TGCGCCAGCAGCTTGGAGGCCCACAACTATGGCTACACCTTC
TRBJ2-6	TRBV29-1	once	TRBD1	CSVGTGVAGANVLTF	TGCAGCGTTGGGACAGGGGTGGCTGGGGCCAACGTCCTGACTTTC
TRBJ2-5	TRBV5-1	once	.	CASSLVGDQETQYF	TGCGCCAGCAGCTTGGTAGGGGACCAAGAGACCCAGTACTTC
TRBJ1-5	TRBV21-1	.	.	CASSRGGTGRVGQPQHF	TGTGCCAGCAGCAGAGGGGGGACAGGGAGGGTAGGTCAGCCCCAGCATTTT
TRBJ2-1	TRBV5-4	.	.	CASSLGGQQGYNEQFF	TGTGCCAGCAGCTTGGGAGGACAGCAGGGGTACAATGAGCAGTTCTTC
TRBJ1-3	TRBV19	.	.	CASSRSGPGNTIYF	TGTGCCAGTAGTAGGTCCGGTCCTGGAAACACCATATATTTT
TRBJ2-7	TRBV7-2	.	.	CASSLQGVEQYF	TGTGCCAGCAGCTTACAGGGAGTCGAGCAGTACTTC
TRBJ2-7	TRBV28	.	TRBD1	CASSSLTGDRNEQYF	TGTGCCAGCAGTTCACTCACAGGGGACAGGAACGAGCAGTACTTC
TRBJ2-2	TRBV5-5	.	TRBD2	CASSLTSGAGELFF	TGTGCCAGCAGCTTGACTAGCGGGGCCGGGGAGCTGTTTTTT
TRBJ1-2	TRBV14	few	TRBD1	CASSQGQGYNYGYTF	TGTGCCAGCAGCCAAGGACAGGGGTACAACTATGGCTACACCTTC
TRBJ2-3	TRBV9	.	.	CASSPRRAGPTDTQYF	TGTGCCAGCAGCCCCCGCCGGGCGGGGCCCACAGATACGCAGTATTTT
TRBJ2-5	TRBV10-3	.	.	CAISEPPQETQYF	TGTGCCATCAGTGAGCCCCCGCAAGAGACCCAGTACTTC
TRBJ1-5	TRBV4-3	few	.	CASSQVPGTREHF	TGCGCCAGCAGCCAAGTACCCGGAACAAGGGAGCATTTT
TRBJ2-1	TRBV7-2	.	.	CASSARPDYNEQFF	TGTGCCAGCAGCGCCAGACCCGACTACAATGAGCAGTTCTTC
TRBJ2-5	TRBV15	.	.	CATSRDLGEQETQYF	TGTGCCACCAGCAGAGATCTTGGTGAGCAAGAGACCCAGTACTTC
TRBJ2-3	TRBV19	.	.	CASSRGGSPSDTQYF	TGTGCCAGTAGTAGAGGGGGTTCCCCTTCGGATACGCAGTATTTT
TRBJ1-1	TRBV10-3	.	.	CAISEWGHIQNTEAFF	TGTGCCATCAGTGAGTGGGGACACATACAGAACACTGAAGCTTTCTTT
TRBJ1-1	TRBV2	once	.	CASSEISGGNTEAFF	TGTGCCAGCAGTGAAATCAGCGGGGGGAACACTGAAGCTTTCTTT
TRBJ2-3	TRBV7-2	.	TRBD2	CASRAGLAGSTDTQYF	TGTGCCAGCAGGGCGGGACTAGCGGGGAGCACAGATACGCAGTATTTT
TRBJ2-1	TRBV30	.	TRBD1	CAWSKSGTGLEQFF	TGTGCCTGGAGTAAATCCGGGACAGGGCTTGAGCAGTTCTTC
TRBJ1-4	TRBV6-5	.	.	CASSYSMGDEKLFF	TGTGCCAGCAGTTACTCGATGGGTGACGAAAAACTGTTTTTT
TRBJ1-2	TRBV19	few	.	CASSIFNSGKYGYTF	TGTGCCAGTAGTATATTTAACAGCGGGAAGTATGGCTACACCTTC
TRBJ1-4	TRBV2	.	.	CASQRSPGPDEKLFF	TGTGCCAGCCAAAGGAGCCCAGGGCCCGATGAAAAACTGTTTTTT
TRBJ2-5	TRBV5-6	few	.	CASIRAGTQYF	TGTGCCAGCATCCGAGCCGGGACCCAGTACTTC
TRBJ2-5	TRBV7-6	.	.	CASSVALETQYF	TGTGCCAGCAGCGTCGCTCTAGAGACCCAGTACTTC
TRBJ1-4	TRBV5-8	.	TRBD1	CASSDPKQGAKGEKLFF	TGTGCCAGCAGCGATCCGAAACAGGGGGCGAAGGGTGAAAAACTGTTTTTT
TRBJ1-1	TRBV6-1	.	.	CASSEVGMNTEAFF	TGTGCCAGCAGTGAAGTAGGGATGAACACTGAAGCTTTCTTT
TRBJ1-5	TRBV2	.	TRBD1	CASDQGRGRQPQHF	TGTGCCAGCGACCAAGGGAGGGGGCGTCAGCCCCAGCATTTT
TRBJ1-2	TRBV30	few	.	CAWSPSYGYTF	TGTGCCTGGAGTCCATCCTATGGCTACACCTTC
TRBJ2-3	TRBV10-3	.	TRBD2	CASSGRGSTSTDTQYF	TGTGCCTCCTCGGGGAGGGGTTCGACTAGCACAGATACGCAGTATTTT
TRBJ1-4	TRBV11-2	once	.	CASRPVYGGEKLFF	TGTGCCAGCAGGCCGGTGTATGGGGGAGAAAAACTGTTTTTT
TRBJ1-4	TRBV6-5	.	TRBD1	CASRTQGAGGEKLFF	TGTGCCAGCAGAACCCAGGGGGCAGGGGGCGAAAAACTGTTTTTT
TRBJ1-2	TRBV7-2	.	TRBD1	CASSLVWSRTGGVNYGYTF	TGTGCCAGCAGCTTAGTTTGGTCCAGGACAGGGGGAGTTAACTATGGCTACACCTTC
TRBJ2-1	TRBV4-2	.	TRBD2	CASSQKAGAYNEQFF	TGTGCCAGCAGCCAAAAGGCGGGGGCCTACAATGAGCAGTTCTTC
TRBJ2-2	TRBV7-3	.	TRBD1	CASSSRDRVGTGELFF	TGTGCCAGCAGCTCTCGGGACAGAGTGGGCACCGGGGAGCTGTTTTTT
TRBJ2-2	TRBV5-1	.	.	CASSPLGGTGELFF	TGCGCCAGCAGCCCCCTCGGAGGCACCGGGGAGCTGTTTTTT
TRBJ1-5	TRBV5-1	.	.	CASSPGHDNQPQHF	TGCGCCAGCAGCCCCGGACACGACAATCAGCCCCAGCATTTT
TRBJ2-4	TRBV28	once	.	CASTTGEVAKNIQYF	TGTGCCAGCACTACTGGCGAGGTAGCCAAAAACATTCAGTACTTC